What follows describes a single T cell receptor beta chain. The data were obtained in a study of shared clonotypes between healthy human individuals. CD8 cells regarded as naive lacked CD45RO, were positively chosen for CCR7, and omitted terminally differentiated effector memory CD45RA+ cells. There are 13 residues in the CDR3. The V end was cut by 5 bases, the J end by 3 bases, with 14 bases between. Germline-derived CDR1 and CDR2 are SQVTM and ANQGSEA. The repertoire was sequenced with immunoSEQ multiplex PCR; TCRdb's copy has only in-frame clones and lacks some. The sample consists of 1.5 million to 2.5 million clones, approximately 95% of them appearing once.

This sequence was found in a man aged 18 to 29 in good health. This chain connects TRBV29-1 to TRBJ2-7, with a tentative D call TRBD1 (6 bases). Sequenced input: naive CD8+ T cells sorted from blood. The CDR3 here is CSVLTGSNYEQYF. CDR3 DNA: TGCAGCGTTCTTACAGGGTCGAACTACGAGCAGTACTTC.